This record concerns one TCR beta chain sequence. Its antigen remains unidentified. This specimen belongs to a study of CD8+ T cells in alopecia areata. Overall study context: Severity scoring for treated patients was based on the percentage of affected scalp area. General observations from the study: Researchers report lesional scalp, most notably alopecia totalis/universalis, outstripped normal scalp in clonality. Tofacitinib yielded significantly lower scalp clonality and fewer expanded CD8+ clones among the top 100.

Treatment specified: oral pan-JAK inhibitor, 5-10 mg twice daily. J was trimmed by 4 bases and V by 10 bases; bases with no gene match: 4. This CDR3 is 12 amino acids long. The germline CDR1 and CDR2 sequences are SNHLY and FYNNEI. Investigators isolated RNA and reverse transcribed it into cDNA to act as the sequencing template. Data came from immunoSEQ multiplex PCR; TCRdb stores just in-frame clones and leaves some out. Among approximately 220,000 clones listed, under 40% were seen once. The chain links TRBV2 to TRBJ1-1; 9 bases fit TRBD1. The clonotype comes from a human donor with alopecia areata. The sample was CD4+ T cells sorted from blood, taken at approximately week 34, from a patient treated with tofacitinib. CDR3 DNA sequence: TGTGCCACCGGACAGGGGAGCACTGAAGCTTTCTTT. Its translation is CATGQGSTEAFF.